The rows below give T cell receptor beta chains drawn from one sample of a study of shared clonotypes between healthy human individuals. Method: immunoSEQ multiplex PCR; TCRdb's copy keeps in-frame clones and lacks some. The top ten clones hold around 0.3% of a sample with around 600,000 clones, 95% to 98% of them seen once. The sequenced sample consisted of naive CD8+ T cells sorted from blood. The origin of the receptors is a man in his thirties or forties in good health. Both conserved end residues are part of each CDR3. The order of the fields is clone size, J gene, V gene, D gene, CDR3 protein, CDR3 DNA. D genes are given only for firm matches. Not every row has a clone size; where given, it reads once, few, many or a size class.

abundance: .; j_gene: TRBJ2-7; v_gene: TRBV9; d_gene: TRBD1; CDR3aa: CASSPSGGTGSYEQYF; CDR3nt: TGTGCCAGCAGCCCCTCTGGAGGGACAGGTTCCTACGAGCAGTACTTC
abundance: .; j_gene: TRBJ1-1; v_gene: TRBV5-4; d_gene: .; CDR3aa: CASSLAMEASTEAFF; CDR3nt: TGTGCCAGCAGCTTGGCGATGGAGGCCAGCACTGAAGCTTTCTTT
abundance: .; j_gene: TRBJ2-5; v_gene: TRBV5-1; d_gene: TRBD1; CDR3aa: CASSLGQGAVETQYF; CDR3nt: TGCGCCAGCAGCTTGGGGCAGGGGGCTGTCGAGACCCAGTACTTC
abundance: .; j_gene: TRBJ2-1; v_gene: TRBV29-1; d_gene: TRBD1; CDR3aa: CSVVEQGNNEQFF; CDR3nt: TGCAGCGTTGTTGAACAGGGGAACAATGAGCAGTTCTTC
abundance: .; j_gene: TRBJ2-2; v_gene: TRBV29-1; d_gene: TRBD2; CDR3aa: CSVGGVAGVGTNTGELFF; CDR3nt: TGCAGCGTTGGAGGGGTAGCGGGAGTGGGGACGAACACCGGGGAGCTGTTTTTT
abundance: .; j_gene: TRBJ2-7; v_gene: TRBV5-1; d_gene: .; CDR3aa: CASSLVPGSSYEQYF; CDR3nt: TGCGCCAGCAGCTTGGTGCCGGGGAGCTCCTACGAGCAGTACTTC
abundance: .; j_gene: TRBJ1-1; v_gene: TRBV4-3; d_gene: .; CDR3aa: CASSQEGREENTEAFF; CDR3nt: TGCGCCAGCAGCCAGGAGGGGAGAGAAGAGAACACTGAAGCTTTCTTT
abundance: .; j_gene: TRBJ2-3; v_gene: TRBV18; d_gene: .; CDR3aa: CASSPDLQGLVLDTQYF; CDR3nt: TGTGCCAGCTCACCAGACCTCCAAGGGCTAGTTTTAGATACGCAGTATTTT
abundance: .; j_gene: TRBJ2-1; v_gene: TRBV7-9; d_gene: TRBD2; CDR3aa: CASSRLAGEVDEQFF; CDR3nt: TGTGCCAGCAGTCGACTAGCGGGAGAAGTCGATGAGCAGTTCTTC
abundance: once; j_gene: TRBJ2-5; v_gene: TRBV7-9; d_gene: TRBD2; CDR3aa: CASSLVGSGGQETQYF; CDR3nt: TGTGCCAGCAGCTTAGTTGGGTCGGGAGGTCAAGAGACCCAGTACTTC
abundance: .; j_gene: TRBJ2-1; v_gene: TRBV5-4; d_gene: .; CDR3aa: CASSPPVDSYNEQFF; CDR3nt: TGTGCCAGCAGCCCCCCGGTTGACAGCTACAATGAGCAGTTCTTC
abundance: .; j_gene: TRBJ2-7; v_gene: TRBV14; d_gene: .; CDR3aa: CASSQDVLRTNYEQYF; CDR3nt: TGTGCCAGCAGCCAAGATGTTCTACGGACTAACTACGAGCAGTACTTC
abundance: .; j_gene: TRBJ2-7; v_gene: TRBV5-1; d_gene: .; CDR3aa: CASSPSGSSSYEQYF; CDR3nt: TGCGCCAGCAGCCCGTCAGGGTCCAGCTCCTACGAGCAGTACTTC
abundance: .; j_gene: TRBJ2-7; v_gene: TRBV11-2; d_gene: TRBD1; CDR3aa: CASSLVPGQGAYEQYF; CDR3nt: TGTGCCAGCAGCTTAGTCCCGGGACAGGGGGCCTACGAGCAGTACTTC
abundance: .; j_gene: TRBJ2-1; v_gene: TRBV7-9; d_gene: .; CDR3aa: CASSLAALGNEQFF; CDR3nt: TGTGCCAGCAGCTTAGCGGCTCTCGGCAATGAGCAGTTCTTC
abundance: once; j_gene: TRBJ2-7; v_gene: TRBV15; d_gene: TRBD1; CDR3aa: CATSGRQGWYEQYF; CDR3nt: TGTGCCACCAGCGGGCGACAGGGGTGGTACGAGCAGTACTTC
abundance: .; j_gene: TRBJ1-4; v_gene: TRBV4-1; d_gene: .; CDR3aa: CASSQGQGNEKLFF; CDR3nt: TGCGCCAGCAGCCAAGGGCAGGGGAATGAAAAACTGTTTTTT
abundance: .; j_gene: TRBJ2-5; v_gene: TRBV7-9; d_gene: .; CDR3aa: CASSSGTLQETQYF; CDR3nt: TGTGCCAGCAGCTCCGGGACCCTACAAGAGACCCAGTACTTC
abundance: .; j_gene: TRBJ2-1; v_gene: TRBV27; d_gene: .; CDR3aa: CASRGQPYNEQFF; CDR3nt: TGTGCCAGCAGGGGACAACCTTACAATGAGCAGTTCTTC
abundance: .; j_gene: TRBJ2-7; v_gene: TRBV7-6; d_gene: .; CDR3aa: CASSLAQNYEQYF; CDR3nt: TGTGCCAGCAGCTTAGCACAGAACTACGAGCAGTACTTC
abundance: .; j_gene: TRBJ1-1; v_gene: TRBV23-1; d_gene: .; CDR3aa: CASTSKPGHRVTEAFF; CDR3nt: TGCGCCAGCACCTCCAAACCGGGACACCGGGTCACTGAAGCTTTCTTT
abundance: .; j_gene: TRBJ2-5; v_gene: TRBV29-1; d_gene: .; CDR3aa: CSVELFQETQYF; CDR3nt: TGCAGCGTTGAGTTGTTCCAAGAGACCCAGTACTTC
abundance: .; j_gene: TRBJ2-7; v_gene: TRBV29-1; d_gene: TRBD1; CDR3aa: CSVPEGGSGEQYF; CDR3nt: TGCAGCGTACCGGAAGGGGGCTCGGGCGAGCAGTACTTC
abundance: .; j_gene: TRBJ1-5; v_gene: TRBV15; d_gene: TRBD1; CDR3aa: CATSGDRGNQPQHF; CDR3nt: TGTGCCACCAGCGGGGACAGGGGGAATCAGCCCCAGCATTTT
abundance: .; j_gene: TRBJ2-3; v_gene: TRBV2; d_gene: .; CDR3aa: CATPPLEGDIDTQYF; CDR3nt: TGTGCCACACCCCCCCTGGAAGGGGATATAGATACGCAGTATTTT
abundance: once; j_gene: TRBJ1-2; v_gene: TRBV29-1; d_gene: .; CDR3aa: CSVDPDKPGPGYGYTF; CDR3nt: TGCAGCGTTGATCCTGATAAGCCCGGTCCAGGGTATGGCTACACCTTC
abundance: .; j_gene: TRBJ2-2; v_gene: TRBV7-8; d_gene: TRBD1; CDR3aa: CASSLDEGTGSGELFF; CDR3nt: TGTGCCAGCAGCTTAGATGAAGGGACAGGGTCCGGGGAGCTGTTTTTT
abundance: once; j_gene: TRBJ2-5; v_gene: TRBV12-5; d_gene: .; CDR3aa: CASGLVLAPQETQYF; CDR3nt: TGTGCTAGTGGTTTGGTACTAGCCCCCCAAGAGACCCAGTACTTC
abundance: once; j_gene: TRBJ1-1; v_gene: TRBV19; d_gene: .; CDR3aa: CASSSLGLKNTEAFF; CDR3nt: TGTGCCAGTAGTTCTCTCGGACTGAAGAACACTGAAGCTTTCTTT